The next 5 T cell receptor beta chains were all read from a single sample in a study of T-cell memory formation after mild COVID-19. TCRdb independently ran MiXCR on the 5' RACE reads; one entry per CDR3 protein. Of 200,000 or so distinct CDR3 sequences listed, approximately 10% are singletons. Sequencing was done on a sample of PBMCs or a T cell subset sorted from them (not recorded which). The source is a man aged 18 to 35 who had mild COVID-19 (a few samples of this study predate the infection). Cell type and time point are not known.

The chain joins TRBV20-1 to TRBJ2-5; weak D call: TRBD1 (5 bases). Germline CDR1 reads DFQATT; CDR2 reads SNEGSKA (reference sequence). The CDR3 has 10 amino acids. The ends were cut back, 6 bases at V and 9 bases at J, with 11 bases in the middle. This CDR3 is CSASIGAQYF. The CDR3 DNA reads TGCAGTGCCTCCATAGGGGCCCAGTACTTC.

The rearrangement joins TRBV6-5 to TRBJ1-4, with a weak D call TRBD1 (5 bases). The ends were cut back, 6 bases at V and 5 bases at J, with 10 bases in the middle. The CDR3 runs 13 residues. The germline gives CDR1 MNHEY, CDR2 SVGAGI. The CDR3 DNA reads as TGTGCCAGCAGCGGGACTTGGAATGAAAAACTGTTTTTT. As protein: CASSGTWNEKLFF.

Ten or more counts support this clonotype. The CDR3 loop reads CAWSLNTEAFF. The CDR3 nucleotides are TGTGCCTGGTCACTTAACACTGAAGCTTTCTTT. V and J are TRBV30 and TRBJ1-1; D remains unclear. V was trimmed by 5 bases and J by 2 bases, leaving 6 bases between them. Germline lookup yields CDR1 GTSNPN and CDR2 SVGIG (reference sequence). This CDR3 is 11 amino acids long.

The CDR3 DNA sequence: TGTGCCAGCAGGAGGGACCGCACAGATACGCAGTATTTT. This sequence encodes CASRRDRTDTQYF. This chain links TRBV7-9 with TRBJ2-3; D is possibly TRBD1 or TRBD2 (5 bases each). Germline V CDR1 and CDR2: SEHNR, FQNEAQ (reference sequence). This CDR3 is 13 amino acids long. V was trimmed by 6 bases and J by 1 base, leaving 8 bases between them.

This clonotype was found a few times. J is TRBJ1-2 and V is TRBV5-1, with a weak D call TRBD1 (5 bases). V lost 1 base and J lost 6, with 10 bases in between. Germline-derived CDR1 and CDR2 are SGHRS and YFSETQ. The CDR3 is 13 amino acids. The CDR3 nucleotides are TGCGCCAGCAGCTTGCCAGGGATAGATGGCTACACCTTC. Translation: CASSLPGIDGYTF.